What follows are 5 T cell receptor beta chains derived from one specimen sequenced in a study of Ad26.COV2.S vaccination and SARS-CoV-2 variants. Sequenced by immunoSEQ multiplex PCR; TCRdb stores in-frame clones only, minus some. The sample lists 300,000 to 400,000 clones, around 90% occurring once. Noted treatment: 15 to 20 received Ad26.COV2.S at low or high dose, single or two shots; five or six received placebo; per-sample allocation not given. Sample collection was performed on day 63 after the first vaccine or placebo injection. Here the sequenced sample was peripheral blood, taken in a trial of Ad26.COV2.S vaccine versus placebo. All receptors derive from a person aged 18-60 years who received the Ad26.COV2.S COVID-19 vaccine or a placebo.

CDR3 loop: CASARGRRTEAFF. Here the CDR3 DNA reads TGTGCCAGCGCCAGGGGGAGGAGGACTGAAGCTTTCTTT. The chain links TRBV6-5 to TRBJ1-1; 7 nucleotides match TRBD1. Germline CDR1 is MNHEY and CDR2 is SVGAGI. V shed 8 bases, J shed 5 bases, and the junction held 8 bases outside the gene matches. CDR3 length: 13 residues.

The CDR3 sequence is CAWNNGWDRGQPQHF. In nucleotides, the CDR3 is TGTGCCTGGAATAACGGTTGGGACCGCGGGCAGCCCCAGCATTTT. J is TRBJ1-5 and V is TRBV30, with D perhaps matching TRBD1 (5 bases). Per germline, CDR1 GTSNPN and CDR2 SVGIG (reference sequence). The V end lost 4 bases, the J end lost 7 bases, and 20 bases lay between the germline ends. CDR3 size: 15 residues.

The V call is TRBV2, the J call TRBJ2-2; D is ambiguous. The germline V gene has CDR1 SNHLY and CDR2 FYNNEI. This CDR3 comprises 14 residues. V was trimmed by 4 bases and J by 4 bases, leaving 10 bases between them. The CDR3 nucleotides read TGTGCCAGCAGTGGGCGCGAGTCCACCGGGGAGCTGTTTTTT. This encodes CASSGRESTGELFF. The variable domain in full, completed from reference TRBV2 and TRBJ2-2, reads EPEVTQTPSHQVTQMGQEVILRCVPISNHLYFYWYRQILGQKVEFLVSFYNNEISEKSEIFDDQFSVERPDGSNFTLKIRSTKLEDSAMYFCASSGRESTGELFFGEGSRLTVL.

This clone has only a few counts. This sequence joins TRBV19 and TRBJ1-2; TRBD1 is a possible D gene (6 bases). In germline, CDR1 is LNHDA, CDR2 SQIVND (reference sequence). Deletions cut 4 bases from V and 6 bases from J, with 21 bases between. The CDR3 has 16 amino acids. The chain's CDR3 is CASSTPLTGTNDGYTF. Written as DNA, the CDR3 is TGTGCCAGTAGTACTCCTCTCACCGGGACAAACGATGGCTACACCTTC.

The chain carries TRBV6-5 and TRBJ1-2; perhaps TRBD1 as D (5 bases). V lost 6 bases to trimming and J lost 8 bases, with 22 bases between them. Germline-derived CDR1 and CDR2 are MNHEY and SVGAGI. This CDR3 is built from 15 residues. CDR3 nucleotides: TGTGCCAGCAGCCAAACTCCTCAATCAGGGAGGGGCTACACCTTC. As protein: CASSQTPQSGRGYTF.